Listed here are 12 T cell receptor beta chains from one sample, sequenced in a study of shared clonotypes between healthy human individuals. Only in-frame clones appear in the TCRdb table, and some are missing; sequencing was by immunoSEQ multiplex PCR. Of approximately 740,000 clones in the sample, approximately 79% are singletons; the top ten hold approximately 1.6%. Sequencing input: memory CD4+ T cells sorted from blood. Subset defined: CD45RA-negative fraction. The receptors come from a woman aged 30 to 39 in good health.

The chain combines TRBV19 with TRBJ2-3; D may be TRBD1 or TRBD2 (6 bases each). Per the germline V gene, CDR1 is LNHDA and CDR2 is SQIVND (reference sequence). V was pared by 6 bases and J by 6 bases, with 16 bases between. The CDR3 totals 14 residues. Written as DNA, the CDR3 is TGTGCCAGTAGCGGGGGCCTCCCAGGGGATACGCAGTATTTT. It is translated as CASSGGLPGDTQYF.

The chain couples TRBV10-2 to TRBJ2-7; D unclear. The V gene's germline CDR1 is WSHSY and CDR2 SAAADI. The CDR3 has 14 residues. V was trimmed by 6 bases and J by 3 bases, leaving 15 bases between them. CDR3 sequence: CASRIGSLNYEQYF. CDR3 coding DNA: TGCGCCAGCAGAATAGGCTCTCTTAACTACGAGCAGTACTTC.

This clone was seen only a few times. The chain combines TRBV27 with TRBJ1-1, with D perhaps TRBD1 (5 bases). V was shortened by 8 bases and J by 0 bases, with 13 bases between the two germline ends. Germline lookup yields CDR1 MNHEY and CDR2 SMNVEV (reference sequence). The CDR3 sequence is 14 residues long. CDR3 protein: CASGRGQLNTEAFF. CDR3 nucleotides: TGTGCCAGCGGGAGGGGTCAGCTGAACACTGAAGCTTTCTTT.

V usage is TRBV5-4 and J usage is TRBJ1-1; D gene ambiguous. Germline V gene sequence: CDR1 SGHNT, CDR2 YYREEE (reference sequence). V was shortened by 4 bases and J by 1 base, with 11 bases between the two germline ends. The CDR3 consists of 14 residues. The CDR3 region has the DNA TGTGCCAGCAGCGGGGTTACAGAGAACACTGAAGCTTTCTTT. This encodes CASSGVTENTEAFF.

The chain joins TRBV9 to TRBJ2-3; tentative D call: TRBD1 (5 bases). Between the trimmed V and J ends, which lost 0 bases and 3 bases, there was a span of 14 bases. This CDR3 spans 16 amino acids. Germline V gene data show CDR1 as SGDLS and CDR2 as YYNGEE. The CDR3 coding sequence is TGTGCCAGCAGCGTAGATGGGGCTGGAGCGACAGATACGCAGTATTTT. Residues: CASSVDGAGATDTQYF.

The chain is built from TRBV19 and TRBJ2-2, with 11 bases lining up with TRBD2. The CDR3 sequence is 17 residues long. V lost 1 base, J lost 5 bases, and 6 bases stayed unmatched. CDR1 is LNHDA and CDR2 is SQIVND in the germline V gene (reference sequence). DNA for the CDR3: TGTGCCAGTAGTATAGTCGTACTAGCGGGAGAGACCGGGGAGCTGTTTTTT. Translating it yields CASSIVVLAGETGELFF.

The chain carries TRBV11-2 and TRBJ2-5; 11 positions agree with TRBD2. Per germline, CDR1 SGHAT and CDR2 FQNNGV. V lost 2 bases and J lost 5; bases outside the gene matches: 7. The CDR3 covers 16 residues. The chain's CDR3 is CASSLTSGSLGETQYF. DNA of the CDR3: TGTGCCAGCAGCTTAACTAGCGGGAGTCTCGGTGAGACCCAGTACTTC. Complete variable domain (other parts from reference TRBV11-2 and TRBJ2-5): EAGVAQSPRYKIIEKRQSVAFWCNPISGHATLYWYQQILGQGPKLLIQFQNNGVVDDSQLPKDRFSAERLKGVDSTLKIQPAKLEDSAVYLCASSLTSGSLGETQYFGPGTRLLVL.

The rearrangement joins TRBV18 to TRBJ2-5; the D gene is possibly TRBD1 (6 bases). CDR1 and CDR2 from the germline V gene are KGHSH and LQKENI. The ends were cut back, 1 base at V and 2 bases at J, with 8 bases in the middle. This CDR3 has 14 residues. The CDR3 protein is CASSPRTAQETQYF. In DNA, the CDR3 is TGTGCCAGCTCACCACGGACAGCGCAAGAGACCCAGTACTTC. Combining the CDR3 with reference TRBV18 and TRBJ2-5 gives the whole variable domain NAGVMQNPRHLVRRRGQEARLRCSPMKGHSHVYWYRQLPEEGLKFMVYLQKENIIDESGMPKERFSAEFPKEGPSILRIQQVVRGDSAAYFCASSPRTAQETQYFGPGTRLLVL.

The chain joins TRBV19 to TRBJ1-1; D not certain. The germline CDR1 and CDR2 sequences are LNHDA and SQIVND (reference sequence). V lost 0 bases, J lost 11 bases, and 10 bases lay in between. This CDR3 has 12 residues. The CDR3 protein is CASSIDSGRAFF. In nucleotides, the CDR3 is TGTGCCAGTAGTATAGATTCCGGACGGGCTTTCTTT.

The V gene is TRBV5-1, the J gene TRBJ2-1; tentatively, D is TRBD2 (6 bases). Germline lookup yields CDR1 SGHRS and CDR2 YFSETQ. CDR3 size: 14 residues. V was clipped by 0 bases and J by 5 bases, with 9 bases between them. The CDR3 DNA is TGCGCCAGCAGCTTGGGCGGGGCTAACAATGAGCAGTTCTTC. Amino acids: CASSLGGANNEQFF.

The chain joins TRBV29-1 to TRBJ2-1; 12 bases fit TRBD2. The CDR3 spans 15 residues. From germline, CDR1 is SQVTM and CDR2 ANQGSEA. V was pared by 7 bases and J by 6 bases, with 10 bases of the junction left unmatched. The CDR3 protein is CSARTSGMIGNEQFF. CDR3 in DNA: TGCAGCGCCCGGACTAGCGGGATGATAGGCAATGAGCAGTTCTTC.

As to this clone: A much larger clone lies a single base off, so this may be a read error. This chain joins TRBV13 and TRBJ2-3; no definite D call. V was cut by 5 bases and J by 2 bases, with 5 bases left in between. The germline V gene encodes CDR1 PRHDT and CDR2 FYEKMQ (reference sequence). The CDR3 is made up of 12 amino acids. In DNA form, the CDR3 reads TGTGCCAGCAGCATAACCACAGATACGCAGTATTTT. Its protein is CASSITTDTQYF.